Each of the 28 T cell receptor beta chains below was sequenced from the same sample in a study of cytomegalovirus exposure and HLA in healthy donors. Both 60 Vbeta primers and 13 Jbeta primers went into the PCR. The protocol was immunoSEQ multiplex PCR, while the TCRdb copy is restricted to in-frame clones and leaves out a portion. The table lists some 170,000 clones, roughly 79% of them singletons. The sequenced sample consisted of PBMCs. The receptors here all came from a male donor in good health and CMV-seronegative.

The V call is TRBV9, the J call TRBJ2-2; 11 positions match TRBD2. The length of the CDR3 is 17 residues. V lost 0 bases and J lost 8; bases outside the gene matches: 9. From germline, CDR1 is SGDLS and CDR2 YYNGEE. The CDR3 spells CASSVEAGTSGGGELFF. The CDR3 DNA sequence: TGTGCCAGCAGCGTAGAGGCCGGGACTAGCGGTGGAGGGGAGCTGTTTTTT.

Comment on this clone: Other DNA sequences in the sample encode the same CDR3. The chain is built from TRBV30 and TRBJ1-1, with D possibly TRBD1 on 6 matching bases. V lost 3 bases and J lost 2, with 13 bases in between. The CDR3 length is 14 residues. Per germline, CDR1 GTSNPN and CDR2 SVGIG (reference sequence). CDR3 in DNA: TGTGCCTGGAGCTCCGGACAGACAAACACTGAAGCTTTCTTT. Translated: CAWSSGQTNTEAFF.

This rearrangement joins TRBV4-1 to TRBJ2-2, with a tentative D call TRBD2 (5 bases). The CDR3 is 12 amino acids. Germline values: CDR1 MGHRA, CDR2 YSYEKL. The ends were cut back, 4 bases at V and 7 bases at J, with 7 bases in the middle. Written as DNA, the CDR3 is TGCGCCAGCAGCCGGGGAGTCGGGGAGCTGTTTTTT. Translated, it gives CASSRGVGELFF.

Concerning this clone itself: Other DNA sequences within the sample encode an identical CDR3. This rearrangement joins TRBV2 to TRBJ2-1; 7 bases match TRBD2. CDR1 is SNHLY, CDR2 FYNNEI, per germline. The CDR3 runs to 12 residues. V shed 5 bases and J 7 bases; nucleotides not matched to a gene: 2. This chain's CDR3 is CASSPSGNEQFF. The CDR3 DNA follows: TGTGCCAGCAGTCCTAGCGGAAATGAGCAGTTCTTC.

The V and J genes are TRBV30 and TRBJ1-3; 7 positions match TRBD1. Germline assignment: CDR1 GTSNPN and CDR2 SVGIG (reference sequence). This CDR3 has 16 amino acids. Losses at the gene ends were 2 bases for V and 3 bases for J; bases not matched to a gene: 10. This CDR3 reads CAWSSPGTVGGNTIYF. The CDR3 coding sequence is TGTGCCTGGAGTTCCCCCGGGACAGTAGGTGGAAACACCATATATTTT.

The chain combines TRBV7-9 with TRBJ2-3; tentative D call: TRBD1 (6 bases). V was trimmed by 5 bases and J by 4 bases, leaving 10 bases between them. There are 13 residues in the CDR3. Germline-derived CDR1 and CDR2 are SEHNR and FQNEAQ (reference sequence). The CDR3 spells CASSPGVADTQYF. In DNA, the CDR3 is TGTGCCAGCAGCCCAGGGGTAGCAGATACGCAGTATTTT.

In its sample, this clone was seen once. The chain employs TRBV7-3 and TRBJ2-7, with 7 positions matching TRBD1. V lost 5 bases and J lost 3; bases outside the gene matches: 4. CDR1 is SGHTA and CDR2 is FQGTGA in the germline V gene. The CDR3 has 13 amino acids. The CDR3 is CASSRDSFYEQYF. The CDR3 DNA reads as TGTGCCAGCAGCCGGGACAGCTTCTACGAGCAGTACTTC.

The CDR3 loop reads CASSSQQGNEQFF. In nucleotides, the CDR3 is TGTGCCAGCAGCTCGCAACAGGGTAATGAGCAGTTCTTC. The chain couples TRBV7-3 to TRBJ2-1, with D tentatively TRBD1 (6 bases). V lost 4 bases to trimming and J lost 7 bases, with 11 bases between them. This CDR3 is 13 amino acids long. Germline CDR1 is SGHTA and CDR2 is FQGTGA.

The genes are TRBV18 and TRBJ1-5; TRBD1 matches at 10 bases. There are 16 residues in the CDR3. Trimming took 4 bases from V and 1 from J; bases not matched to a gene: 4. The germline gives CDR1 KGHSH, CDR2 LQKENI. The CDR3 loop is CASSLGQGESNQPQHF. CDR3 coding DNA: TGTGCCAGCTCACTCGGACAGGGGGAAAGCAATCAGCCCCAGCATTTT.

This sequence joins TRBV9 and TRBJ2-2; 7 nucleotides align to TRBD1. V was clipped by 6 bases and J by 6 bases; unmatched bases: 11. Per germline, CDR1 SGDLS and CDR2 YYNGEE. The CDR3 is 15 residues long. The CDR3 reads CASTPTTGVAGELFF. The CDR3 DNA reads TGTGCCAGCACCCCGACAACAGGGGTAGCCGGGGAGCTGTTTTTT. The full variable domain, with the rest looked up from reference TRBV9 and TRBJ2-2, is DSGVTQTPKHLITATGQRVTLRCSPRSGDLSVYWYQQSLDQGLQFLIQYYNGEERAKGNILERFSAQQFPDLHSELNLSSLELGDSALYFCASTPTTGVAGELFFGEGSRLTVL.

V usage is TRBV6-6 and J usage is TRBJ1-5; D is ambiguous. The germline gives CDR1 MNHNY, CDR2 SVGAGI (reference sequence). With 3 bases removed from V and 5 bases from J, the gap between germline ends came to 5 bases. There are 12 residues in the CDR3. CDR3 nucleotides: TGTGCCAGCAGTTATCTCGATCAGCCCCAGCATTTT. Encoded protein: CASSYLDQPQHF.

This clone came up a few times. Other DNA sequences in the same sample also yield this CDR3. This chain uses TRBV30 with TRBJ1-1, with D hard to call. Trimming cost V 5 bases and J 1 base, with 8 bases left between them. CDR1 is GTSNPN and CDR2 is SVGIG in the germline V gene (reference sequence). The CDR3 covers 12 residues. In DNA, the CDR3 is TGTGCCTGGGACCGGGGGAACACTGAAGCTTTCTTT. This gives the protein CAWDRGNTEAFF.

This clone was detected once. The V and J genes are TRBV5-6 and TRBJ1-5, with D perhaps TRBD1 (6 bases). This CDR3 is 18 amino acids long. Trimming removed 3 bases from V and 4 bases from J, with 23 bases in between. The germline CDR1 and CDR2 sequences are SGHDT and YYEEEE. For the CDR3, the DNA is TGTGCCAGCAGCTATACCGGGACCAACAATAGGGGGAATCAGCCCCAGCATTTT. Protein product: CASSYTGTNNRGNQPQHF. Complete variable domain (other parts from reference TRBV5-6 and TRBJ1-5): DAGVTQSPTHLIKTRGQQVTLRCSPKSGHDTVSWYQQALGQGPQFIFQYYEEEERQRGNFPDRFSGHQFPNYSSELNVNALLLGDSALYLCASSYTGTNNRGNQPQHFGDGTRLSIL.

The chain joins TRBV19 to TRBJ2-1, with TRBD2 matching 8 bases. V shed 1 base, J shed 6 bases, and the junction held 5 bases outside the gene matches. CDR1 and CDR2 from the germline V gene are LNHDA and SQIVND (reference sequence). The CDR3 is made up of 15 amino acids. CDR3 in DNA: TGTGCCAGTAGTATAGGCGGGAGGCGGTTCAATGAGCAGTTCTTC. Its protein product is CASSIGGRRFNEQFF.

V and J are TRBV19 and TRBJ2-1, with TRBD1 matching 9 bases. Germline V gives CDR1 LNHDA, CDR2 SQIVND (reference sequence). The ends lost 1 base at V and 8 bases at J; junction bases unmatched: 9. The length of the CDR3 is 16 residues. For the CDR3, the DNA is TGTGCCAGTAGTATAGCTTGGGACAGGGTTAGGGATGAGCAGTTCTTC. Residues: CASSIAWDRVRDEQFF.

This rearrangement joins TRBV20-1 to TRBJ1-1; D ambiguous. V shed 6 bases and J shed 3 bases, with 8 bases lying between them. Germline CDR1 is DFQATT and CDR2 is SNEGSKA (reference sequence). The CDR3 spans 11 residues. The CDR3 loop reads CSASVYTEAFF. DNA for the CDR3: TGCAGTGCCTCCGTATACACTGAAGCTTTCTTT.

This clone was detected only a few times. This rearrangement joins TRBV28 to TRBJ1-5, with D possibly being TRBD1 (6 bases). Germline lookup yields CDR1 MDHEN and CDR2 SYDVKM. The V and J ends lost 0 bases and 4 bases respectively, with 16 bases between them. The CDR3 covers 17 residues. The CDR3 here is CASSLWRGGASNQPQHF. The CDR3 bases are TGTGCCAGCAGTTTATGGAGGGGGGGGGCCTCAAATCAGCCCCAGCATTTT.

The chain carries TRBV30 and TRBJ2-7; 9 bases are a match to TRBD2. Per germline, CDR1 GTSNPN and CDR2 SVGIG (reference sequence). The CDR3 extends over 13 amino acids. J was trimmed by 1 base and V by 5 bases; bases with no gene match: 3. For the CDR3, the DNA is TGTGCCTGGGGTAGCGGGGGTTCCTACGAGCAGTACTTC. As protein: CAWGSGGSYEQYF.

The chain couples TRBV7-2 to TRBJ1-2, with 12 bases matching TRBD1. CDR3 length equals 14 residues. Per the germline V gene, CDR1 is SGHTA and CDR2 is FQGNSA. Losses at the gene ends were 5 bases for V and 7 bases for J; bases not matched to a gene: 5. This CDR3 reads CASSPKGQGAGYTF. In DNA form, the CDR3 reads TGTGCCAGCAGCCCAAAGGGACAGGGGGCTGGCTACACCTTC.

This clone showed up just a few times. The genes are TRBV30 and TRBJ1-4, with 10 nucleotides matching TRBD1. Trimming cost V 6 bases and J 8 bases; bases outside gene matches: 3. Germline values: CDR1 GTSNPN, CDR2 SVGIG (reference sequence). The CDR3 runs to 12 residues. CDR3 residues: CACGTGEEKLFF. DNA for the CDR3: TGTGCCTGCGGGACAGGGGAAGAAAAACTGTTTTTT. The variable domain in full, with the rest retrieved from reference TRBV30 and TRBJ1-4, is SQTIHQWPATLVQPVGSPLSLECTVEGTSNPNLYWYRQAAGRGLQLLFYSVGIGQISSEVPQNLSASRPQDRQFILSSKKLLLSDSGFYLCACGTGEEKLFFGSGTQLSVL.

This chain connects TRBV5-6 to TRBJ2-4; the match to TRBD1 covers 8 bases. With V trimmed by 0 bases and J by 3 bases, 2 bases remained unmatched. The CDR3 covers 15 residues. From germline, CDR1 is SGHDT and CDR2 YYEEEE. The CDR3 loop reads CASSLDRGNKNIQYF. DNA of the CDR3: TGTGCCAGCAGCTTGGACAGGGGGAACAAAAACATTCAGTACTTC.

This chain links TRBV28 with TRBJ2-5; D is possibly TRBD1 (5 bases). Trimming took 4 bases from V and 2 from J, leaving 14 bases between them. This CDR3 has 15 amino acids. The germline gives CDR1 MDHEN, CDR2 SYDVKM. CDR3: CASSSPRVWQETQYF. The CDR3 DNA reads TGTGCCAGCAGTTCCCCCAGGGTGTGGCAAGAGACCCAGTACTTC.

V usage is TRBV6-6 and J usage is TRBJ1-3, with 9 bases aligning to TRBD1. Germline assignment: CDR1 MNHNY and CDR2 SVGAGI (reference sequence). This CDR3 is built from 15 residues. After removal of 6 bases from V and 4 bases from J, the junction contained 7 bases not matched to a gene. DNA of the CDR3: TGTGCCAGCAGGACAGGGGGTTCGAACGGAAACACCATATATTTT. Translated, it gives CASRTGGSNGNTIYF.

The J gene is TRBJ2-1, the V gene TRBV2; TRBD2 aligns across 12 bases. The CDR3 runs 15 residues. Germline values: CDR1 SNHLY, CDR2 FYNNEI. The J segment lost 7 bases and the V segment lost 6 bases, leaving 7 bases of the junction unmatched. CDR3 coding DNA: TGTGCCAGCAGATTCCTAGCGGGGGGGCGGAATGAGCAGTTCTTC. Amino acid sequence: CASRFLAGGRNEQFF.

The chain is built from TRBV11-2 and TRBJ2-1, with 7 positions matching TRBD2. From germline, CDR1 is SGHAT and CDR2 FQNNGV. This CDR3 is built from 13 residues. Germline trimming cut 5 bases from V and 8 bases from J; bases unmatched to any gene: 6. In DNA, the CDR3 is TGTGCCAGCAGCCCGGGACTAACGGATGAGCAGTTCTTC. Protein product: CASSPGLTDEQFF.

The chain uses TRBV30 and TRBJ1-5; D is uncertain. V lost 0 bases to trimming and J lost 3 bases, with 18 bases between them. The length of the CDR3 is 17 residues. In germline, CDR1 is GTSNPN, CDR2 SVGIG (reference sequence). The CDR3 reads CAWSVIIPRGANQPQHF. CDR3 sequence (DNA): TGTGCCTGGAGTGTGATTATTCCCCGAGGCGCCAATCAGCCCCAGCATTTT.

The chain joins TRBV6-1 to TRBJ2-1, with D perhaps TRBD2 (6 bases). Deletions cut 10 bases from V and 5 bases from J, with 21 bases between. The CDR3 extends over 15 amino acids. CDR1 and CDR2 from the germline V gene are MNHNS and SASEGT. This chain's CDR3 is CATIPGGESNNEQFF. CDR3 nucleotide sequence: TGTGCCACCATTCCCGGAGGGGAATCGAACAATGAGCAGTTCTTC.

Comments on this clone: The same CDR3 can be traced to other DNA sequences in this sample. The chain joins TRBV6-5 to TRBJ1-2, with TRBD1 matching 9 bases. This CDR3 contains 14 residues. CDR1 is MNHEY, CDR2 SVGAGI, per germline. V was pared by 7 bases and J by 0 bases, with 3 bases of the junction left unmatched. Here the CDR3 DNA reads TGTGCCAGCACGCGGGACAGGGCTAACTATGGCTACACCTTC. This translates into CASTRDRANYGYTF.